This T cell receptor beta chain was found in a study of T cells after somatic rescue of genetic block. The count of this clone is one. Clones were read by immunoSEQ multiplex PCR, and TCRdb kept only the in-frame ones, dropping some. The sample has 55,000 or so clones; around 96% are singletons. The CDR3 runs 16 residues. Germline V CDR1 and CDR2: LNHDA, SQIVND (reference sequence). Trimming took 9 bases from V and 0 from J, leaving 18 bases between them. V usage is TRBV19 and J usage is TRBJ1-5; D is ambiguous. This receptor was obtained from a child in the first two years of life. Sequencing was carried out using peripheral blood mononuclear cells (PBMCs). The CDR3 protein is CARPPQQSYSNQPQHF. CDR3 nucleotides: TGTGCCAGACCTCCTCAACAGAGCTATAGCAATCAGCCCCAGCATTTT.